The sequence of this T cell receptor beta chain was determined in a study of OX40 agonist ivuxolimab in advanced cancers. Study-wide findings and caveats: Partial responders at 0.1-3.0 mg/kg had among the lowest clonal expansion. Expanded clones tended on average to be more numerous among CD8+ T cells than CD4+.

Worth noting for this clone: No antigen is known for it. Other DNA sequences in the same sample also yield this CDR3.

Assay used: immunoSEQ multiplex PCR; TCRdb lists only in-frame clones, some missing. The sample contains about 68,000 clones, around 89% of which appear only once. The CDR3 runs 11 residues. Trimming took 5 bases from V and 4 from J, leaving 6 bases between them. The germline V gene encodes CDR1 DFQATT and CDR2 SNEGSKA (reference sequence). J is TRBJ2-1 and V is TRBV20-1; the D is unclear. The specimen was CD4+ or CD8+ T cells sorted from blood, collected in a trial of the OX40 agonist ivuxolimab. This sequence was found in an adult with an advanced solid tumor such as melanoma, head and neck, liver or kidney cancer. The CDR3 here is CSAPTYNEQFF. In DNA form, the CDR3 reads TGCAGTGCTCCTACTTACAATGAGCAGTTCTTC.